The sequence of this T cell receptor beta chain was determined in a study of T cells in tumors after PD-1 blockade. Overall study context: Some patients also took daily vismodegib 150 mg during anti-PD-1 treatment. On average, tumor samples gave 26,066 TCR templates and some 6,600 unique clonotypes.

Germline V lookup: CDR1 SGHNT, CDR2 YENEEA. The V gene lost 2 bases and the J gene lost 6 bases, with 13 bases spanning the gap. The CDR3 length is 14 residues. Libraries were prepared by immunoSEQ multiplex PCR; TCRdb keeps only in-frame clonotypes and omits some of them. The sample has roughly 13,000 clones, 55% to 75% seen once. Material: tumor tissue, obtained after anti-PD-1 treatment. The source is a human donor with cutaneous squamous cell carcinoma. V and J are TRBV11-3 and TRBJ2-5; D may be TRBD1 (5 bases). CDR3 nucleotides: TGTGCCAGCAGCTTATTGAGTGGGGCAAAGACCCAGTACTTC. It codes for CASSLLSGAKTQYF.